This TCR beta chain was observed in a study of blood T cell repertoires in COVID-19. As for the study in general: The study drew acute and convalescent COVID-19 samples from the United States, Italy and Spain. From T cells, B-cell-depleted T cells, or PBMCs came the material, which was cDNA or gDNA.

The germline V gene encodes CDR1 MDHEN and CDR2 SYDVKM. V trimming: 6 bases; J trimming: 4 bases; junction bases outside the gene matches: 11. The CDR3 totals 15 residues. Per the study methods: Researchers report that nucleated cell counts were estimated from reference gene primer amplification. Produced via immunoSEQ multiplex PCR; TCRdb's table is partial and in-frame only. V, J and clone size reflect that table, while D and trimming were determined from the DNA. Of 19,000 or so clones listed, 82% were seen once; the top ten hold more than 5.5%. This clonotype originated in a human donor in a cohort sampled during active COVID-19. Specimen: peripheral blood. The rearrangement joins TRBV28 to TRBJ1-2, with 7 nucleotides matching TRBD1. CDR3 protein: CASSPLDRVGYGYTF. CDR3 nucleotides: TGTGCCAGCAGCCCCTTAGACAGGGTGGGCTATGGCTACACCTTC.